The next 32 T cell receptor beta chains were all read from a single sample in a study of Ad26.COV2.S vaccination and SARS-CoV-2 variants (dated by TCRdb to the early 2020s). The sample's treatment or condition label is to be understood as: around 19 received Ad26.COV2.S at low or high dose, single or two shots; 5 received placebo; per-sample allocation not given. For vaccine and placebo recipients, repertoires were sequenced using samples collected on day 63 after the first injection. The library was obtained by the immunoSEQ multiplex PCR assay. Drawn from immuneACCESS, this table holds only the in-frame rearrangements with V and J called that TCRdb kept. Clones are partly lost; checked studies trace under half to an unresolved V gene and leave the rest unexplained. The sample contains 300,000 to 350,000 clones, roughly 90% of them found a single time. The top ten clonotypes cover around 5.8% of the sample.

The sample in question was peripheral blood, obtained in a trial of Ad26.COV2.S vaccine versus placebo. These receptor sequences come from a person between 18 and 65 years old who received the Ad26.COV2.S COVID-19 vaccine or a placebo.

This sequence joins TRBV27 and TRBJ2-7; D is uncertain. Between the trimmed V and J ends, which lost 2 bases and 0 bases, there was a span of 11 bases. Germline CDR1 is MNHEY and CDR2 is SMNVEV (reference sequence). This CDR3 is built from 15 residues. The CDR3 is CASSLEYDRSYEQYF. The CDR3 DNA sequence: TGTGCCAGCAGTTTAGAGTATGACCGCTCCTACGAGCAGTACTTC.

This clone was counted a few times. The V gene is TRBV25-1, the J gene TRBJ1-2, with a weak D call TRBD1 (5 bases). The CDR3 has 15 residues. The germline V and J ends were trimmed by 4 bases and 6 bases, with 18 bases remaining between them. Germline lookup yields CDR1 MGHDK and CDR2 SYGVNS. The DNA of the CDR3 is TGTGCCAGCAGTGGGGCGGCATCCCTAGGGGATGGCTACACCTTC. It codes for CASSGAASLGDGYTF.

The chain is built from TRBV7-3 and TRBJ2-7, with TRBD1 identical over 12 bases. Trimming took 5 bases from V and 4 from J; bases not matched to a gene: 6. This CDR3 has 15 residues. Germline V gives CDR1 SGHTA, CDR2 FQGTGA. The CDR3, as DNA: TGTGCCAGCAGCCGGGACAGGGGGCGTGGGTACGAGCAGTACTTC. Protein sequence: CASSRDRGRGYEQYF.

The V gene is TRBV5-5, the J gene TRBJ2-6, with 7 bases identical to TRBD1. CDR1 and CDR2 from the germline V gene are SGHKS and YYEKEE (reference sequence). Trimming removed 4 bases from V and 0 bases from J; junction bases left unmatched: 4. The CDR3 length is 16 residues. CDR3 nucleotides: TGTGCCAGCAGCGCTACAGGGGACTCTGGGGCCAACGTCCTGACTTTC. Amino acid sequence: CASSATGDSGANVLTF.

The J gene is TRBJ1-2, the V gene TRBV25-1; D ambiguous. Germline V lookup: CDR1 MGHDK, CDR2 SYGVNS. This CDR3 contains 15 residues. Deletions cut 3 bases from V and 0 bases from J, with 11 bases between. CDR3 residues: CASSDVASANYGYTF. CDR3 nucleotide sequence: TGTGCCAGCAGTGACGTGGCGTCGGCTAACTATGGCTACACCTTC.

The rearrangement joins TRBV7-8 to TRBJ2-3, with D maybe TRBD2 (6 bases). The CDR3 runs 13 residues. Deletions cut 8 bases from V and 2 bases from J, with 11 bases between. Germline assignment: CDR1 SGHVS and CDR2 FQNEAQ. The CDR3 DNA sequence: TGTGCCAGCCGGGCGCGGGACACAGATACGCAGTATTTT. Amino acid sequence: CASRARDTDTQYF.

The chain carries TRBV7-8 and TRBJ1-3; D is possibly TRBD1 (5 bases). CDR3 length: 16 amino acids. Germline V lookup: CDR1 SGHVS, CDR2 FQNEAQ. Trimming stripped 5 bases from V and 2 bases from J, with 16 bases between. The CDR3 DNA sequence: TGTGCCAGCAGCCCAACATCAATGGGACCTGGAAACACCATATATTTT. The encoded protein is CASSPTSMGPGNTIYF.

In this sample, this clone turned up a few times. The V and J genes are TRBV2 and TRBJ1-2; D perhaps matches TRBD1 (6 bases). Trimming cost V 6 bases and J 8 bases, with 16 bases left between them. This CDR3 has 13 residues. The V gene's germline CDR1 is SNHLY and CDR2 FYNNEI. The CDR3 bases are TGTGCCAGCAGCGCCTCAGGGGTTGAGGGCTACACCTTC. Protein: CASSASGVEGYTF.

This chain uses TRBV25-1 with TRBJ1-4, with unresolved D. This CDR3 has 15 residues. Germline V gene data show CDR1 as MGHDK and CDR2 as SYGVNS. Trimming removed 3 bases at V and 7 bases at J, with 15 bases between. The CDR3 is CASSETLHIGEKLFF. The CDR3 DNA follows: TGTGCCAGCAGTGAGACCTTACATATCGGTGAAAAACTGTTTTTT.

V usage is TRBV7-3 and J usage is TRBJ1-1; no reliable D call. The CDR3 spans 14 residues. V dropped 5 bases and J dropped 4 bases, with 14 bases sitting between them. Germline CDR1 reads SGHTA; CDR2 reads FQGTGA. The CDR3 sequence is CASSPGSGSTEAFF. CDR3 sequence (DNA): TGTGCCAGCAGCCCAGGTTCGGGCTCCACTGAAGCTTTCTTT.

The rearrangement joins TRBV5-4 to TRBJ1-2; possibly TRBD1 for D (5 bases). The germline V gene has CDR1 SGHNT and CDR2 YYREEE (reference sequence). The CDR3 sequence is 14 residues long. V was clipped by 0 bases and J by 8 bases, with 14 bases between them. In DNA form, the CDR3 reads TGTGCCAGCAGCTTGGGGGGCGTTGGATCGGGCTACACCTTC. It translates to CASSLGGVGSGYTF.

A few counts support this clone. Written as DNA, the CDR3 is TGCGCCAGCAGCAGAGGGACGCCAGGGGTGGACACTGAAGCTTTCTTT. It codes for CASSRGTPGVDTEAFF. This chain uses TRBV5-1 with TRBJ1-1, with D tentatively TRBD1 (6 bases). From germline, CDR1 is SGHRS and CDR2 YFSETQ. CDR3 length equals 16 residues. V was cut by 4 bases and J by 3 bases, with 19 bases left in between. The entire variable domain, with the rest obtained from reference TRBV5-1 and TRBJ1-1, is as follows: KAGVTQTPRYLIKTRGQQVTLSCSPISGHRSVSWYQQTPGQGLQFLFEYFSETQRNKGNFPGRFSGRQFSNSRSEMNVSTLELGDSALYLCASSRGTPGVDTEAFFGQGTRLTVV.

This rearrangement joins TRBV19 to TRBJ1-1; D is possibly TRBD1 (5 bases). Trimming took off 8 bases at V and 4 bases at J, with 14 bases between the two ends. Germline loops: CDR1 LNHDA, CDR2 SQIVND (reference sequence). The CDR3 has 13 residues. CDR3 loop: CASEGALVTEAFF. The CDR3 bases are TGTGCCAGTGAAGGGGCACTGGTCACTGAAGCTTTCTTT.

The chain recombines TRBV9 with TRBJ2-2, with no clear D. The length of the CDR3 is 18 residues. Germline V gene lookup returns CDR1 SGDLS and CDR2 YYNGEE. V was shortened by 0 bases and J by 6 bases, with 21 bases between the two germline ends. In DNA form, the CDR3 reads TGTGCCAGCAGCGTAGTGGCGAGGCAGGCAGTAATTGCCGGGGAGCTGTTTTTT. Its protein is CASSVVARQAVIAGELFF.

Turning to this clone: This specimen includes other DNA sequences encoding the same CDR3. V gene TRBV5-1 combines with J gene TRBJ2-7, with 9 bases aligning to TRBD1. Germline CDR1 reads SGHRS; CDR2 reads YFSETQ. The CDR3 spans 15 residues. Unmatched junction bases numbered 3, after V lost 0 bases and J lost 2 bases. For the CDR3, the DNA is TGCGCCAGCAGCTTGGTCGGGACAGGGCCCTACGAGCAGTACTTC. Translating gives CASSLVGTGPYEQYF.

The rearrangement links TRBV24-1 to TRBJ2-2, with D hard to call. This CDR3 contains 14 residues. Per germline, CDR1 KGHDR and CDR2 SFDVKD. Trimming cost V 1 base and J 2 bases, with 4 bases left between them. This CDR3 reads CATSDFPNTGELFF. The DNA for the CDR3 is TGTGCCACCAGTGATTTTCCAAACACCGGGGAGCTGTTTTTT.

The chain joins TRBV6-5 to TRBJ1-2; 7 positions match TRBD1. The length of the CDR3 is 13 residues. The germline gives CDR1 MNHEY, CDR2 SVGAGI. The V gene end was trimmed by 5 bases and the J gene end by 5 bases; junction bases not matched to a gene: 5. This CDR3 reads CASSLGQSYGYTF. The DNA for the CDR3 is TGTGCCAGCAGTCTGGGACAGTCGTATGGCTACACCTTC.

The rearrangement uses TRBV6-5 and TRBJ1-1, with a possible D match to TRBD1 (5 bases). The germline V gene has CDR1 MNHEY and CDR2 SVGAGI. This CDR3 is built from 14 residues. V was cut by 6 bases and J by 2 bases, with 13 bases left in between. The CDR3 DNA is TGTGCCAGCAGGCGCGAGACAGTAAACACTGAAGCTTTCTTT. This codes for CASRRETVNTEAFF.

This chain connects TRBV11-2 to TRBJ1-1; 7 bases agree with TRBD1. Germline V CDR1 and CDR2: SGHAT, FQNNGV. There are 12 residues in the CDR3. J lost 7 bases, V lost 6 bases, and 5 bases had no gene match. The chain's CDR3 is CASSPQGYEAFF. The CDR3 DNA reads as TGTGCCAGCAGTCCACAGGGGTATGAAGCTTTCTTT.

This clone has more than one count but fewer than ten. The CDR3 region has the DNA TGTGCCAGCAGTTCCTTCGGGACTAGCGGGAATGAGCAGTTCTTC. Residues: CASSSFGTSGNEQFF. V gene TRBV27 combines with J gene TRBJ2-1, with 12 bases fitting TRBD2. The CDR3 is 15 residues long. CDR1 and CDR2 from the germline V gene are MNHEY and SMNVEV (reference sequence). With V trimmed by 4 bases and J by 7 bases, 5 bases remained unmatched.

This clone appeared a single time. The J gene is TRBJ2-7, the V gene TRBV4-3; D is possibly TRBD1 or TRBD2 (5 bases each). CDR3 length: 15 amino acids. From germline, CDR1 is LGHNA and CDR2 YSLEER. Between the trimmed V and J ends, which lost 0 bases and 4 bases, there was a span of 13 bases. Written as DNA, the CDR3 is TGCGCCAGCAGCCAAGAGGGTGGGGGATGGTACGAGCAGTACTTC. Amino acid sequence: CASSQEGGGWYEQYF.

Here the CDR3 reads CASSLYGSDTQYF. The CDR3 DNA reads as TGTGCCAGCAGTTTATACGGGTCAGATACGCAGTATTTT. The chain uses TRBV27 and TRBJ2-3; D is ambiguous. Deletions cut 1 base from V and 4 bases from J, with 6 bases between. This CDR3 contains 13 residues. Germline CDR1 reads MNHEY; CDR2 reads SMNVEV (reference sequence).

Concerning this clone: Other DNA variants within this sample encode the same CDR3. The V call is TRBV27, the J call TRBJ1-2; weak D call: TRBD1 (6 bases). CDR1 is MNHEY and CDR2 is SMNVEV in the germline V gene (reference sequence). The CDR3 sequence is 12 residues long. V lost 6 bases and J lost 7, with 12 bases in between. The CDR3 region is CASSPQGGGYTF. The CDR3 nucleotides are TGTGCCAGCAGCCCACAGGGTGGTGGCTACACCTTC.

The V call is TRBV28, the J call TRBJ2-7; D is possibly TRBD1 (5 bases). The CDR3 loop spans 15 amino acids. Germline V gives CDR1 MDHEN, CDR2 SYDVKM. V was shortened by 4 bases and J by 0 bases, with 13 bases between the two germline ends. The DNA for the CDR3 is TGTGCCAGCAGTTCGATAGGGGCGCCCTCCTACGAGCAGTACTTC. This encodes CASSSIGAPSYEQYF.

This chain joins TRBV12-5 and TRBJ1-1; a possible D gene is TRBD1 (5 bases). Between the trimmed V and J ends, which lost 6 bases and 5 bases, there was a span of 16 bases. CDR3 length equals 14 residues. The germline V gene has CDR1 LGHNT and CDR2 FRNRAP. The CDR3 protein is CASGPERGLTEAFF. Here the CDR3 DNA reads TGTGCTAGTGGCCCTGAGAGGGGTCTTACTGAAGCTTTCTTT. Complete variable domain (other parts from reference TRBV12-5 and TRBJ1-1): DARVTQTPRHKVTEMGQEVTMRCQPILGHNTVFWYRQTMMQGLELLAYFRNRAPLDDSGMPKDRFSAEMPDATLATLKIQPSEPRDSAVYFCASGPERGLTEAFFGQGTRLTVV.

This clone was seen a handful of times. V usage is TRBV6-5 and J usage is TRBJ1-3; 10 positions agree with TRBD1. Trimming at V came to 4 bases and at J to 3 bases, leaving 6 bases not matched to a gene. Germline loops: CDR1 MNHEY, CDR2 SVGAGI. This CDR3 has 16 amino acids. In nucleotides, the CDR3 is TGTGCCAGCAGTTCCGGGACAGGGGCTGGTGGAAACACCATATATTTT. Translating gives CASSSGTGAGGNTIYF.

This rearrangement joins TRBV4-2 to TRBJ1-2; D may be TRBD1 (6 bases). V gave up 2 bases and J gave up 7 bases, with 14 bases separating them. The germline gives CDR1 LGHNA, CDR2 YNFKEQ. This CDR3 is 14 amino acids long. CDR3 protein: CASSQQTGPGGYTF. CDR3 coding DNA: TGTGCCAGCAGCCAACAAACAGGGCCAGGTGGCTACACCTTC.

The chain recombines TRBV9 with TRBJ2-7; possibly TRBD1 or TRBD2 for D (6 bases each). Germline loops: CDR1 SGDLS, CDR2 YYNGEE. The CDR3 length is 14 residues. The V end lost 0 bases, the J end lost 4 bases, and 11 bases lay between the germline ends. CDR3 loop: CASSVDQGTYEQYF. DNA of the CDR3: TGTGCCAGCAGCGTAGATCAGGGGACTTACGAGCAGTACTTC.

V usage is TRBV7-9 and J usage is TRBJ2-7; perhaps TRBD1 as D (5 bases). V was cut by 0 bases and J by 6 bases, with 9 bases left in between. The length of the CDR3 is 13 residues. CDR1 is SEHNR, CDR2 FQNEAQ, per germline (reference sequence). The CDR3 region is CASSLARDVEQYF. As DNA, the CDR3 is TGTGCCAGCAGCTTAGCCAGGGATGTCGAGCAGTACTTC.

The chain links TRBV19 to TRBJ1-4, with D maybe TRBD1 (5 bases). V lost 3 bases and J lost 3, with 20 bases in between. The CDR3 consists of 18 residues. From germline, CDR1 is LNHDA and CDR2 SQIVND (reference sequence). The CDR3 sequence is CASSIGASRAAANEKLFF. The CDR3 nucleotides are TGTGCCAGTAGTATCGGTGCGAGCAGGGCAGCCGCTAATGAAAAACTGTTTTTT.

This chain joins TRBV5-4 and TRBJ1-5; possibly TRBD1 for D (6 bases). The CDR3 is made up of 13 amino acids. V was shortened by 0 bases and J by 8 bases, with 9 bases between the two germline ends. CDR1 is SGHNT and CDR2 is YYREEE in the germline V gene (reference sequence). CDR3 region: CASSLGGGKPQHF. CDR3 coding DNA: TGTGCCAGCAGCTTGGGAGGGGGGAAGCCCCAGCATTTT.

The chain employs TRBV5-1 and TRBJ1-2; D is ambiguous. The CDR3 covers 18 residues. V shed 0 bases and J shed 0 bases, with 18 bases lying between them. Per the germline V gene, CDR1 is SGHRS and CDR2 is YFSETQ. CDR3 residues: CASSLVAVSQDPNYGYTF. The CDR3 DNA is TGCGCCAGCAGCTTGGTGGCTGTGTCGCAGGATCCTAACTATGGCTACACCTTC.